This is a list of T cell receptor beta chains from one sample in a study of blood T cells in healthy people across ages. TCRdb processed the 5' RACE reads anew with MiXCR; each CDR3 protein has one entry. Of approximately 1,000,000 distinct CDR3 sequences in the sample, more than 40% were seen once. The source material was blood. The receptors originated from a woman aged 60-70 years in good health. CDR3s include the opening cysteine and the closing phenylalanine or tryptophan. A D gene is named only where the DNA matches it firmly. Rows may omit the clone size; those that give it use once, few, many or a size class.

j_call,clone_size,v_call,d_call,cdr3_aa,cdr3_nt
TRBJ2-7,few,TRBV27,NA,CASSDNPVYYEQYF,TGTGCCAGCAGCGACAACCCCGTTTACTACGAGCAGTACTTC
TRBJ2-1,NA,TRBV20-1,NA,CSARGGGRGTYEQFF,TGCAGTGCTAGAGGGGGAGGCCGGGGAACCTATGAGCAGTTCTTC
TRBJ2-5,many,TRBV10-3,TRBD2,CATIAGGSQETQYF,TGTGCCACGATAGCGGGAGGTTCCCAAGAGACCCAGTACTTC
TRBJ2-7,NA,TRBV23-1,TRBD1,CASRPQGARPYEQYF,TGCGCCAGCAGGCCTCAGGGGGCAAGACCCTACGAGCAGTACTTC
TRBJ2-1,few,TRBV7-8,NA,CASSLGGDGSGQFF,TGTGCCAGCAGCTTAGGGGGGGACGGGTCTGGGCAGTTCTTC
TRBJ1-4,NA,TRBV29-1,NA,CSVGATTNKKLFF,TGCAGCGTTGGCGCGACAACTAATAAAAAACTGTTTTTT
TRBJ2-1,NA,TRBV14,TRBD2,CASSQDPVLAGVSSSYNEQFF,TGTGCCAGCAGCCAAGATCCAGTACTAGCGGGAGTCTCGAGCTCCTACAATGAGCAGTTCTTC
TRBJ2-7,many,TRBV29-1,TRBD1,CSVQDRYEQYF,TGCAGCGTCCAGGACAGGTACGAGCAGTACTTC
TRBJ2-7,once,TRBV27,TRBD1,CASSSPTGAREQYF,TGTGCCAGCAGTTCCCCAACAGGGGCCCGCGAGCAGTACTTC
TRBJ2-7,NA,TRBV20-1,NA,CSARLRDTTYERYF,TGCAGTGCGAGGCTCCGGGACACAACCTACGAGCGGTACTTC
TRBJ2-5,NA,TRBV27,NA,CASSPDGETQYF,TGTGCCAGCAGTCCCGACGGCGAGACCCAGTACTTC
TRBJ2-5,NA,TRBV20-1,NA,CSARDHLGGETQYF,TGCAGTGCTAGAGATCACTTAGGGGGAGAGACCCAGTACTTC
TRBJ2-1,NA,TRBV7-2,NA,CASSPDIRSRASYNEQFF,TGTGCCAGCAGCCCAGACATCCGGAGCCGGGCTAGCTACAATGAGCAGTTCTTC
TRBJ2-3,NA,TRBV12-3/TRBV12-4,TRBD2,CASSKGLAGFTDTQYF,TGTGCCAGCAGTAAGGGACTAGCGGGATTCACAGATACGCAGTATTTT
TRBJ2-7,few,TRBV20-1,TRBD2,CSASSRGTSLNEQYF,TGCAGTGCTAGTTCGAGAGGGACTAGCCTCAATGAGCAGTACTTC
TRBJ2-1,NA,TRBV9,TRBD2,CASSARGAGSNEQFF,TGTGCCAGCAGCGCGCGGGGGGCGGGAAGTAATGAGCAGTTCTTC
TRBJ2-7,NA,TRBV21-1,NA,CASTPSRPLEQYF,TGTGCCAGCACCCCGTCTCGTCCGCTCGAGCAGTACTTC
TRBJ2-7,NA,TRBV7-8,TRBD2,CASTVTSGRVYEQYF,TGTGCCAGCACCGTGACTAGCGGGAGAGTCTACGAGCAGTACTTC
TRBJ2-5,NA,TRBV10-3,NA,CAINQGKPGETQYF,TGTGCCATCAACCAGGGGAAACCGGGAGAGACCCAGTACTTC
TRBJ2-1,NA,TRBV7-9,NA,CASGLGSSYNEQFF,TGTGCCAGCGGCCTGGGGAGCTCCTACAATGAGCAGTTCTTC
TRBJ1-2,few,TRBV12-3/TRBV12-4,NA,CASSGIHGYTF,TGTGCCAGCAGTGGGATCCATGGCTACACCTTC
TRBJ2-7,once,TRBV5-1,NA,CASSAGQLLYEQYF,TGCGCCAGCAGCGCCGGACAGTTATTGTACGAGCAGTACTTC
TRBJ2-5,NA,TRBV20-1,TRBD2,CSAPGLAGAMGQETQYF,TGCAGTGCTCCTGGACTAGCGGGAGCCATGGGACAAGAGACCCAGTACTTC
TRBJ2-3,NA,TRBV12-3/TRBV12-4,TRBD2,CASSFGAGSTDTQYF,TGTGCCAGCAGTTTTGGAGCGGGAAGCACAGATACGCAGTATTTT
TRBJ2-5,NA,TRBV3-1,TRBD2,CASSQKRGVAGEQETQYF,TGTGCCAGCAGCCAAAAAAGAGGGGTAGCGGGCGAACAAGAGACCCAGTACTTC
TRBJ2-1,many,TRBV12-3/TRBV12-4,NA,CASKRDANNEQFF,TGTGCCAGCAAAAGGGACGCAAACAATGAGCAGTTCTTC
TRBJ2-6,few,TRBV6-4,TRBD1,CASSDRGLGANVLTF,TGTGCCAGCAGTGACAGGGGGCTTGGGGCCAACGTCCTGACTTTC
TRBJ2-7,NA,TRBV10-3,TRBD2,CATMAGVGYEQYF,TGTGCCACCATGGCGGGAGTGGGCTACGAGCAGTACTTC
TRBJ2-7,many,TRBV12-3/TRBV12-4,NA,CASVPGHSSYEQYF,TGTGCCAGCGTACCGGGACATAGCTCCTACGAGCAGTACTTC
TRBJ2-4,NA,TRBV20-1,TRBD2,CSANSRTSGSYWRENIQYF,TGCAGTGCTAACTCACGGACTAGCGGGAGTTATTGGAGGGAGAACATTCAGTACTTC
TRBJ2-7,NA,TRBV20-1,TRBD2,CSASLSGRASYEQYF,TGCAGTGCTAGCCTTAGCGGGAGGGCCTCCTACGAGCAGTACTTC
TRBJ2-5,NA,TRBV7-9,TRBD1,CASSLVSGQGTKTQYF,TGTGCCAGCAGCTTAGTATCCGGACAGGGGACGAAGACCCAGTACTTC
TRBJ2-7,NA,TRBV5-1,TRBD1,CASSTGQGMDYEQYF,TGCGCCAGCAGCACAGGACAGGGGATGGACTACGAGCAGTACTTC
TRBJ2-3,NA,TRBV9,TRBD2,CASSVLPAGGSTDTQYF,TGTGCCAGCAGCGTCCTCCCTGCGGGAGGGAGCACAGATACGCAGTATTTT
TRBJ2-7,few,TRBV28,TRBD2,CASSNLAGGPVEQYF,TGTGCCAGCAGTAACCTAGCGGGAGGGCCTGTCGAGCAGTACTTC
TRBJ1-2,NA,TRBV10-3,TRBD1,CAIRARDRVYGYTF,TGTGCCATCAGGGCCCGGGACAGAGTCTATGGCTACACCTTC
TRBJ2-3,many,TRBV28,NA,CASSLIQVRGTDTQYF,TGTGCCAGCAGTTTAATTCAGGTCCGGGGAACAGATACGCAGTATTTT
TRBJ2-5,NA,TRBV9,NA,CASSDGNQETQYF,TGTGCCAGCAGCGACGGGAACCAAGAGACCCAGTACTTC
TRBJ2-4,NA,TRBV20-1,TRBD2,CSARRELAGGPRTKNIQYF,TGCAGTGCTAGACGTGAGCTAGCGGGAGGGCCGCGGACCAAAAACATTCAGTACTTC
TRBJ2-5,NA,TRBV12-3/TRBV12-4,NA,CASSLEGILETQYF,TGTGCCAGCAGTTTAGAAGGCATTTTAGAGACCCAGTACTTC
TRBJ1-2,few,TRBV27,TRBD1,CATKTGTAPYYGYTF,TGTGCCACCAAGACCGGGACAGCTCCCTACTATGGCTACACCTTC
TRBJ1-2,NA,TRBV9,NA,CASSVDDVDYGYTF,TGTGCCAGCAGCGTAGATGACGTCGACTATGGCTACACCTTC
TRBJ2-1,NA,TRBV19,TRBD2,CASSIWLAGPPFF,TGTGCCAGTAGTATCTGGCTAGCGGGGCCGCCGTTCTTC
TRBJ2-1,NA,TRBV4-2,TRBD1,CASSGHRGRNEQFF,TGTGCCAGCAGCGGACACAGGGGGCGGAATGAGCAGTTCTTC
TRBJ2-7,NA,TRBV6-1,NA,CASSEGRAHEQYF,TGTGCCAGCAGTGAAGGCAGGGCCCACGAGCAGTACTTC
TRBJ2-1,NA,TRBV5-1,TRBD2,CASSRRLAAYNEQFF,TGCGCCAGCAGCCGAAGACTAGCGGCCTACAATGAGCAGTTCTTC
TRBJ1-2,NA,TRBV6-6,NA,CASSSPRGFNYGYTF,TGTGCCAGCAGTTCCCCCAGGGGTTTTAACTATGGCTACACCTTC
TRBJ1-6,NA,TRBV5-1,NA,CASSAVGGQLTPLHF,TGCGCCAGCAGCGCTGTGGGGGGCCAATTGACACCCCTCCACTTT
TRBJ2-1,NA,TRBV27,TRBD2,CASSFTSGRVLNEQFF,TGTGCCAGCAGTTTTACTAGCGGGAGGGTTTTGAATGAGCAGTTCTTC
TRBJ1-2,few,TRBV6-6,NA,CASSYSTVLKGDYGYTF,TGTGCCAGCAGTTACTCGACGGTGTTGAAAGGGGACTATGGCTACACCTTC
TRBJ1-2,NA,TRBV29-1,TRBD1,CSVRTGDNYGYTF,TGCAGCGTTAGGACAGGGGATAACTATGGCTACACCTTC
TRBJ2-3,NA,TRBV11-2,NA,CASSPARTGMIDTQYF,TGTGCCAGCAGCCCAGCTCGAACAGGGATGATAGATACGCAGTATTTT
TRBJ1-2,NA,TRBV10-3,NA,CAISESEGPYGYTF,TGTGCCATCAGTGAGTCGGAGGGTCCCTATGGCTACACCTTC